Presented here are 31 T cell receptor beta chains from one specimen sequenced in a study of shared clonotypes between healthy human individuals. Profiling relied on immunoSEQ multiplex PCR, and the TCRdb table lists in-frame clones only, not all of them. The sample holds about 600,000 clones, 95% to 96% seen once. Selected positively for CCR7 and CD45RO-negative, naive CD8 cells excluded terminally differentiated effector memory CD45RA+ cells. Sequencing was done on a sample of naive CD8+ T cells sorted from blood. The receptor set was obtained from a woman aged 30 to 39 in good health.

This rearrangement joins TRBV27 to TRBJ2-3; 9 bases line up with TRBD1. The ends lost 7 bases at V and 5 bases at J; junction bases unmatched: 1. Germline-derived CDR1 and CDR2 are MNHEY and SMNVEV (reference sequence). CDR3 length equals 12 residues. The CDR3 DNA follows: TGTGCCAGCAAGACAGGGGGAGATACGCAGTATTTT. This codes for CASKTGGDTQYF.

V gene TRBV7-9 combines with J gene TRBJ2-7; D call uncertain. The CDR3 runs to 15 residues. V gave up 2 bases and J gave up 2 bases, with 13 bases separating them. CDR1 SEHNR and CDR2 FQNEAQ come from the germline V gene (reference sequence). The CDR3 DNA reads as TGTGCCAGCAGCTTATCGCTAGGTGACACCTACGAGCAGTACTTC. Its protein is CASSLSLGDTYEQYF.

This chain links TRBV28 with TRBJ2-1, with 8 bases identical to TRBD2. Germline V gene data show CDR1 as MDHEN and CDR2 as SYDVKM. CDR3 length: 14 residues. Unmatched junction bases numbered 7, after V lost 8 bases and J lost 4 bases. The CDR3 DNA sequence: TGTGCCAGCCAAGTAGCGGGACTTTACAATGAGCAGTTCTTC. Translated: CASQVAGLYNEQFF. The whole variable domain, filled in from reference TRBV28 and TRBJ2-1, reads DVKVTQSSRYLVKRTGEKVFLECVQDMDHENMFWYRQDPGLGLRLIYFSYDVKMKEKGDIPEGYSVSREKKERFSLILESASTNQTSMYLCASQVAGLYNEQFFGPGTRLTVL.

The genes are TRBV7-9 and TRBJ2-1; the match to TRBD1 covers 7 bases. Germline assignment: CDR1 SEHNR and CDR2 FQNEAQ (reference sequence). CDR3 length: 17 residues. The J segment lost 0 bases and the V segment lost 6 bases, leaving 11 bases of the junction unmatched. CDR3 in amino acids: CASSAKTGTSSYNEQFF. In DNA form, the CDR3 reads TGTGCCAGCAGTGCAAAGACAGGGACGAGCTCCTACAATGAGCAGTTCTTC.

The DNA of the CDR3 is TGTGCCAGCAGCCAAGAAAGAGGGTATGGCTACACCTTC. As protein: CASSQERGYGYTF. The gene calls are TRBV14 and TRBJ1-2; D remains unclear. The germline V gene has CDR1 SGHDN and CDR2 FVKESK. The CDR3 runs 13 residues. V was clipped by 0 bases and J by 5 bases, with 7 bases between them.

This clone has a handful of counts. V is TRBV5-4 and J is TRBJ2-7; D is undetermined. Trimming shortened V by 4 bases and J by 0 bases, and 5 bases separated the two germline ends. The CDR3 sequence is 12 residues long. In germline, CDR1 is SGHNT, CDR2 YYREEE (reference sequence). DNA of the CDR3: TGTGCCAGCAGCGTTAGCTCCTACGAGCAGTACTTC. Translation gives CASSVSSYEQYF. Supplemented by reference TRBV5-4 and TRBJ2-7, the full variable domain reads ETGVTQSPTHLIKTRGQQVTLRCSSQSGHNTVSWYQQALGQGPQFIFQYYREEENGRGNFPPRFSGLQFPNYSSELNVNALELDDSALYLCASSVSSYEQYFGPGTRLTVT.

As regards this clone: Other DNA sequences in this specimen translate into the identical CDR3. DNA for the CDR3: TGTGCCAGCAGCTCGACAGGGTCAAGTTACGAGCAGTACTTC. Protein sequence: CASSSTGSSYEQYF. V gene TRBV13 combines with J gene TRBJ2-7, with TRBD1 matching over 7 bases. CDR1 is PRHDT and CDR2 is FYEKMQ in the germline V gene (reference sequence). V lost 4 bases, J lost 4 bases, and 7 bases stayed unmatched. The CDR3 runs to 14 residues.

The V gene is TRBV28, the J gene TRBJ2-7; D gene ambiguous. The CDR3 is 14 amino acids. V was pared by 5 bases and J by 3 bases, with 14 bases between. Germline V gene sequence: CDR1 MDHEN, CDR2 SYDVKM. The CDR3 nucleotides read TGTGCCAGCAGTCCAATCGACTGGAACTACGAGCAGTACTTC. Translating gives CASSPIDWNYEQYF.

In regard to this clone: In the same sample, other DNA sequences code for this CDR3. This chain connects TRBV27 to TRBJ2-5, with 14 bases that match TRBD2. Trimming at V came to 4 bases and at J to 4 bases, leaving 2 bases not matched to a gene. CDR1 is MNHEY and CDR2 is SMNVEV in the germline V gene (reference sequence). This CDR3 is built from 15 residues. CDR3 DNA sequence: TGTGCCAGCAGTTCAGGGACTAGCGGGAGAGAGACCCAGTACTTC. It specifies CASSSGTSGRETQYF.

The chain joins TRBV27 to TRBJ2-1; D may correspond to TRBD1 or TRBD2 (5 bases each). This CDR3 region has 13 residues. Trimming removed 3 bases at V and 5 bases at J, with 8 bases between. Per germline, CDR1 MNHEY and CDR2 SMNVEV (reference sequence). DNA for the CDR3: TGTGCCAGCAGTTTCCGGGGCAACAATGAGCAGTTCTTC. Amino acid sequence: CASSFRGNNEQFF.

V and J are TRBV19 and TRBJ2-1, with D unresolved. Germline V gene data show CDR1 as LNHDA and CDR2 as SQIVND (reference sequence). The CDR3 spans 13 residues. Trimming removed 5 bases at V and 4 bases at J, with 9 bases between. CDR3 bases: TGTGCCAGTAGTCCAAGCACTTACAATGAGCAGTTCTTC. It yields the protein CASSPSTYNEQFF.

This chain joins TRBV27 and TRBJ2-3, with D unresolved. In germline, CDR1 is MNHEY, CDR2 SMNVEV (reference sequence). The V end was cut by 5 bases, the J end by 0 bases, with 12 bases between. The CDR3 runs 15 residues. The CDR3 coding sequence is TGTGCCAGCAGTCTACTAATCACAAGCACAGATACGCAGTATTTT. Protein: CASSLLITSTDTQYF.

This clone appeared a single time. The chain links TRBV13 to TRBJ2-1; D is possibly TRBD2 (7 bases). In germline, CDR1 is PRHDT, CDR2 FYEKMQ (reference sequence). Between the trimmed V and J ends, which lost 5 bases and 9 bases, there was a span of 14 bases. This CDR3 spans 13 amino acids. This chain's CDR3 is CASSLGGGSEQFF. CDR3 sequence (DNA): TGTGCCAGCAGCCTGGGGGGGGGCAGTGAGCAGTTCTTC.

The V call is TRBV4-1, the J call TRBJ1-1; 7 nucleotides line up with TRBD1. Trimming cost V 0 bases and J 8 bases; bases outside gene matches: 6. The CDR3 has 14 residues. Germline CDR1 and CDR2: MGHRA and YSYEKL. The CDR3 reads CASSQEGGQEEAFF. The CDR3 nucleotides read TGCGCCAGCAGCCAAGAGGGAGGACAGGAGGAAGCTTTCTTT.

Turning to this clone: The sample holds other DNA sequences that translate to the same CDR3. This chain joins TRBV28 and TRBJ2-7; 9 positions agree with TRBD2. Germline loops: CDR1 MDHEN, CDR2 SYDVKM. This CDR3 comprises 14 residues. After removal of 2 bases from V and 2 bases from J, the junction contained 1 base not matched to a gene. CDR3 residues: CASSLAGGAYEQYF. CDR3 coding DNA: TGTGCCAGCAGTTTAGCGGGAGGGGCCTACGAGCAGTACTTC.

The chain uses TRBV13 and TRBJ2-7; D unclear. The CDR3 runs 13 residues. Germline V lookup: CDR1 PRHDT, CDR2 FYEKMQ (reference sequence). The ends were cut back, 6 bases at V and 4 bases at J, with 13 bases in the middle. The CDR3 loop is CASSPGGKYEQYF. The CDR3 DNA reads TGTGCCAGCAGTCCCGGCGGCAAGTACGAGCAGTACTTC.

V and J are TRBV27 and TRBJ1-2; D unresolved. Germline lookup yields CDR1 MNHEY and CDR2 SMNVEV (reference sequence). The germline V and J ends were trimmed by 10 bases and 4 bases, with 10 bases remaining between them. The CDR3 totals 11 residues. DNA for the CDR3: TGTGCCATCCCAAGCATCTATGGCTACACCTTC. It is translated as CAIPSIYGYTF.

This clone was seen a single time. The CDR3 region is CSVEGGLPPDTQYF. For the CDR3, the DNA is TGCAGCGTTGAAGGGGGGCTCCCCCCAGATACGCAGTATTTT. The chain joins TRBV29-1 to TRBJ2-3; D might be TRBD1 (6 bases). V was clipped by 1 base and J by 4 bases, with 12 bases between them. The germline V gene encodes CDR1 SQVTM and CDR2 ANQGSEA. The CDR3 loop spans 14 amino acids.

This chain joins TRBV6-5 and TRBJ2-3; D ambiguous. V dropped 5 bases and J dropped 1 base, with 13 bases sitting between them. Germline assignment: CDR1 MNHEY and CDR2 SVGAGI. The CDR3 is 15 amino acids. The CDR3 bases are TGTGCCAGCAGTCCCCCCCAGAGCGGCACAGATACGCAGTATTTT. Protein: CASSPPQSGTDTQYF.

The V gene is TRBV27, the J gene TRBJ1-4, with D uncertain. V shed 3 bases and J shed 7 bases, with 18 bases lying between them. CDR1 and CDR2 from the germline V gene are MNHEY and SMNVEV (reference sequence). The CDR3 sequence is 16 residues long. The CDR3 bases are TGTGCCAGCAGTTTCCGCCGGGCCAACGCGGGTGAAAAACTGTTTTTT. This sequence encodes CASSFRRANAGEKLFF.

CDR3 residues: CASLGGYNEQFF. The CDR3 DNA is TGTGCCAGCCTGGGCGGGTACAATGAGCAGTTCTTC. The V call is TRBV7-9, the J call TRBJ2-1; D might be TRBD2 (5 bases). This CDR3 contains 12 residues. The germline V and J ends were trimmed by 8 bases and 4 bases, with 9 bases remaining between them. Germline CDR1 reads SEHNR; CDR2 reads FQNEAQ (reference sequence).

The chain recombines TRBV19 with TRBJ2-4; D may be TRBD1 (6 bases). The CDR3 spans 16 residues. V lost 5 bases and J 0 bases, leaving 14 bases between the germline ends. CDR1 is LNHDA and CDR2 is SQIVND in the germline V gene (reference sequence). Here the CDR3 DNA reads TGTGCCAGTAGTGCAGGGGTTGTCGCAGCCAAAAACATTCAGTACTTC. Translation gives CASSAGVVAAKNIQYF. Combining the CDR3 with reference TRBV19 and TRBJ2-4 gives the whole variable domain DGGITQSPKYLFRKEGQNVTLSCEQNLNHDAMYWYRQDPGQGLRLIYYSQIVNDFQKGDIAEGYSVSREKKESFPLTVTSAQKNPTAFYLCASSAGVVAAKNIQYFGAGTRLSVL.

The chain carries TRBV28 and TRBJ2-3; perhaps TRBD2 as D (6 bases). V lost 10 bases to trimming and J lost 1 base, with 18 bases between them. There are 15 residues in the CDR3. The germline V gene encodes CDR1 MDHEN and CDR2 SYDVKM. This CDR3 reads CATTFAGGGTDTQYF. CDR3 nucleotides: TGTGCCACCACCTTCGCCGGGGGTGGCACAGATACGCAGTATTTT.

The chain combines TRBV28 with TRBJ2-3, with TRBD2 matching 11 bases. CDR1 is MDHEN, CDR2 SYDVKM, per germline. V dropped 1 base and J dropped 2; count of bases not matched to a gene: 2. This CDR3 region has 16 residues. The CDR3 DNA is TGTGCCAGCAGTTTATTGACTAGCGGGAACACAGATACGCAGTATTTT. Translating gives CASSLLTSGNTDTQYF. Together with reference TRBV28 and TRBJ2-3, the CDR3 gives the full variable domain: DVKVTQSSRYLVKRTGEKVFLECVQDMDHENMFWYRQDPGLGLRLIYFSYDVKMKEKGDIPEGYSVSREKKERFSLILESASTNQTSMYLCASSLLTSGNTDTQYFGPGTRLTVL.

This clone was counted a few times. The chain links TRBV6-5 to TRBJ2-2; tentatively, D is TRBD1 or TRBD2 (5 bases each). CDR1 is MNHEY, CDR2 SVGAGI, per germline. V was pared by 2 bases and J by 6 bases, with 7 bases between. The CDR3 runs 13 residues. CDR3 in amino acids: CASSYEGSGELFF. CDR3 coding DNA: TGTGCCAGCAGTTACGAGGGGTCCGGGGAGCTGTTTTTT.

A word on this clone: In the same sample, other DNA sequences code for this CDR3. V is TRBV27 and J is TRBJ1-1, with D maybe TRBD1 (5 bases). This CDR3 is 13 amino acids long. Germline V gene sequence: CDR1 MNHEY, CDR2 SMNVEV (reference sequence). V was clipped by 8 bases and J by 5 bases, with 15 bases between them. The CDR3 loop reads CASGPTRGTEAFF. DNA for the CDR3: TGTGCCAGCGGACCCACTAGGGGTACTGAAGCTTTCTTT.

CDR3 sequence: CASSQAGTYYGYTF. The CDR3 DNA reads as TGTGCCAGCAGCCAAGCTGGCACTTACTATGGCTACACCTTC. V usage is TRBV14 and J usage is TRBJ1-2; D ambiguous. Germline V CDR1 and CDR2: SGHDN, FVKESK. V was pared by 1 base and J by 3 bases, with 9 bases between. The length of the CDR3 is 14 residues.

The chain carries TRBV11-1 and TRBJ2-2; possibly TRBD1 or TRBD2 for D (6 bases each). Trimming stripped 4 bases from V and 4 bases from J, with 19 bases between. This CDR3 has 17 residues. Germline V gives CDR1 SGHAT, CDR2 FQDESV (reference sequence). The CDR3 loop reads CASSWGAELRATGELFF. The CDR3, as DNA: TGTGCCAGCAGCTGGGGGGCCGAGCTCCGGGCCACCGGGGAGCTGTTTTTT.

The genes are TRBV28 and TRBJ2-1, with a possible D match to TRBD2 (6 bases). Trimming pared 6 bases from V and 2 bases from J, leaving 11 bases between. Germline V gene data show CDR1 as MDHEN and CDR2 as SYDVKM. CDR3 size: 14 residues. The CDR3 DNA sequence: TGTGCCAGCAGACCGGGGGTTACCTACAATGAGCAGTTCTTC. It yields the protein CASRPGVTYNEQFF.

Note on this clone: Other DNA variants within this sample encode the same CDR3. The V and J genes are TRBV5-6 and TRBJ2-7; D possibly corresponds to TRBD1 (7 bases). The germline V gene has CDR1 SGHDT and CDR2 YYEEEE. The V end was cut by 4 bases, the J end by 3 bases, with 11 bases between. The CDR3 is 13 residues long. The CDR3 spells CASSPGGSYEQYF. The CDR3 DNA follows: TGTGCCAGCAGCCCAGGGGGGAGCTACGAGCAGTACTTC.

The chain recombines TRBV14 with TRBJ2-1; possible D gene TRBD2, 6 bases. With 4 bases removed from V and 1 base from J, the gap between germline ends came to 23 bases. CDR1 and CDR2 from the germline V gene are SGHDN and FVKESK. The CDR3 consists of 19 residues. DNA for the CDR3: TGTGCCAGCAGCCGAAGGGCCGGGACTTCTCGTCCGTCCTACAATGAGCAGTTCTTC. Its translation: CASSRRAGTSRPSYNEQFF.